These T cell receptor beta chains were read from a single sample in a study of T cells in Graves' hyperthyroidism and ophthalmopathy. TCRdb re-derived calls from the multiplex PCR reads in MiXCR, one entry per CDR3 protein. The table has about 640,000 distinct CDR3 sequences, 20% to 25% seen once. The sample consisted of blood. These receptors came from a man aged 25-45 years with Graves' ophthalmopathy. Each CDR3 is given without its conserved first and last residue.

v_call,j_call,cdr3_aa
TRBV30,TRBJ2-7,AWSVSGTASYEQY
TRBV29-1,TRBJ2-1,SVEAGWFEQF
TRBV20-1,TRBJ2-3,SARTGGAGADTQY
TRBV7-9,TRBJ1-5,ASSSGTAGPFSNQPQH
TRBV11-2,TRBJ2-1,ASSIFAENSYNEQF
TRBV29-1,TRBJ2-6,SVEEWGDSGANVLT
TRBV4-3,TRBJ2-7,ASSQDRAGAYEQY
TRBV4-1,TRBJ1-1,ASSHVQGNTEAF
TRBV14,TRBJ2-1,ASSQVSGSYNEQF
TRBV11-2,TRBJ2-1,ASSSGQVVEYNEQF
TRBV7-9,TRBJ2-7,ASSLGLGVRVYEQY
TRBV13,TRBJ1-6,ASSQGGSVVEFNSPLH
TRBV4-1,TRBJ2-1,ASSLGPASYNEQF
TRBV28,TRBJ1-1,ASSSSQGSDTEAF
TRBV29-1,TRBJ2-5,SVSRGPRETQY
TRBV20-1,TRBJ2-5,SARTGETQY
TRBV12-3/TRBV12-4,TRBJ2-3,ASSLTPLTDTQY
TRBV19,TRBJ2-7,ASSGELPYEQY
TRBV3-1,TRBJ2-2,VSSHGRTNTGELF
TRBV19,TRBJ1-1,ASSRTDRAPEAF
TRBV28,TRBJ2-5,ASSLGLLAAQETQY
TRBV20-1,TRBJ1-1,SARSGPKGAF
TRBV10-3,TRBJ2-3,ATGPTSVTDTQY
TRBV3-1,TRBJ2-6,ASLSSGANVLT
TRBV29-1,TRBJ2-7,SVGTWDGNLAASSYEQY
TRBV7-9,TRBJ2-7,ASSPTGTRSSYEQY
TRBV7-2,TRBJ2-3,ASSLKGTSGSADTQY
TRBV28,TRBJ2-7,ASSFDRAGRYEQY
TRBV20-1,TRBJ2-3,SALPTDMGTDTQY
TRBV7-2,TRBJ2-7,ASSEDRNIYEQY
TRBV5-8,TRBJ2-7,ASSLGADPSYEQY
TRBV28,TRBJ2-7,ASYGQSYEQY
TRBV7-9,TRBJ2-2,ASSYRTGEDTGELF
TRBV5-1,TRBJ2-1,ASSWEGSGDYNEQF
TRBV20-1,TRBJ1-1,SASGSLNTEAF
TRBV3-1,TRBJ2-3,ASSPRSSLTDTQY
TRBV18,TRBJ2-3,ASSPAYHTDTQY
TRBV30,TRBJ2-7,AWSVSGNTYEQY
TRBV19,TRBJ2-2,ASRPIMGTGELF
TRBV15,TRBJ1-1,ATSTRKGTNTEAF
TRBV6-1,TRBJ1-4,ASSKTGWEKLF
TRBV10-3,TRBJ2-1,ASGRRGDLTYNEQF
TRBV11-2,TRBJ2-7,ASSLRRQGGYEQY
TRBV18,TRBJ2-5,ASSPPLGGGETQY
TRBV6-2/TRBV6-3,TRBJ2-1,ASSLRQGIYNEQF
TRBV28,TRBJ1-4,ASRTHGRDPNEKLF